This T cell receptor (beta chain) stems from a study of blood T cells in healthy people across ages. Study results and limitations: Roughly linearly, TCR beta diversity per million T cells fell as age increased.

PBMCs numbering at least 6.5 million were isolated per sample. PCR was performed a second time for roughly 6 to 12 cycles using a sample-barcoded 5' primer and a J-beta primer mix. Every individual sample yielded 2.5 million or more paired-end reads (each containing CDR3). TCRdb itself ran the 5' RACE reads through MiXCR, one entry per CDR3 protein. The data show fewer than 750,000 distinct CDR3 sequences, about 45% seen once. Remarks on this clonotype: Antigen specificity is unknown.

From germline, CDR1 is SNHLY and CDR2 FYNNEI. The CDR3 totals 12 residues. Trimming removed 5 bases from V and 6 bases from J; junction bases left unmatched: 4. The sequence was obtained from a man older than 75 in good health. The sequenced sample consisted of blood. The genes are TRBV2 and TRBJ2-7, with 7 nucleotides matching TRBD1. CDR3 bases: TGTGCCAGCAGTAGGACAGGCGCCGAGCAGTACTTC. This translates into CASSRTGAEQYF.